This T cell receptor (beta chain) is from a study of T-cell reconstitution after alpha-beta-depleted transplantation in children. The study, taken as a whole, reports: Surviving recipient T cells and thymic progenitors underlay high day-60 TCRbeta diversity in some patients. Diversity and T-cell counts at one year after transplant derived mostly from new T cells. By about two months after transplant, alpha-beta T cells reportedly arose from several hundred graft clones that had expanded.

Trimming removed 1 base from V and 7 bases from J; junction bases left unmatched: 4. The CDR3 spans 14 residues. Germline V gene data show CDR1 as LGHDT and CDR2 as YNNKEL (reference sequence). For TCRbeta, the library was prepared with unique molecular identifiers. TCRdb processed the PCR reads anew with MiXCR; each CDR3 protein has one entry. The data contain approximately 82,000 distinct CDR3 sequences, less than 20% of them singletons. This clonotype was seen only a few times. Its target is unknown. The receptor was isolated from a male patient between 2 and 9 years old who had a stem cell transplant for acute lymphoblastic leukemia, so the T cells may come from the graft donor. V gene TRBV3-1 combines with J gene TRBJ2-7; TRBD1 aligns across 10 bases. Sequenced material: PBMCs, mostly from graft donor cells, taken 360 days after TCRalphabeta/CD19-depleted stem cell transplant. The CDR3 DNA reads TGTGCCAGCAGCCAAGGGACAGGGGGTTTTGAGCAGTACTTC. It translates to CASSQGTGGFEQYF.